Below, 4 T cell receptor beta chains from the same sample are listed, as sequenced in a study of shared clonotypes between healthy human individuals. Data came from immunoSEQ multiplex PCR; TCRdb stores just in-frame clones and leaves some out. Of a few million clones in the sample, 80% to 95% were seen once. Sequenced: naive CD4+ T cells from PBMCs. Indicated subset: CD45RA+ positively selected. Every receptor here comes from a man aged 18 to 29 in good health. Some clones in this sample may be carry-over from other donors' samples.

The chain combines TRBV30 with TRBJ1-2; possible D gene TRBD1, 6 bases. The CDR3 loop spans 14 amino acids. Germline CDR1 is GTSNPN and CDR2 is SVGIG (reference sequence). Trimming took 0 bases from V and 3 from J, leaving 11 bases between them. The CDR3 sequence: CAWSVKGVDYGYTF. The CDR3 DNA reads as TGTGCCTGGAGTGTGAAGGGGGTGGACTATGGCTACACCTTC.

A note on this clone: Other DNA sequences in this specimen translate into the identical CDR3. The J gene is TRBJ1-1, the V gene TRBV5-4; no clear D. The CDR3 contains 14 residues. The V gene's germline CDR1 is SGHNT and CDR2 YYREEE (reference sequence). Trimming left V 0 bases short and J 2 bases short, with 8 bases between. The CDR3 region is CASSLGQRNTEAFF. Here the CDR3 DNA reads TGTGCCAGCAGCTTGGGGCAGAGAAACACTGAAGCTTTCTTT.

V and J are TRBV28 and TRBJ1-2; TRBD1 matches 7 bases. J was trimmed by 4 bases and V by 9 bases; bases with no gene match: 5. In germline, CDR1 is MDHEN, CDR2 SYDVKM. The CDR3 is 12 amino acids. The CDR3 DNA is TGTGCCAGTAACAGGGGCTCCTATGGCTACACCTTC. Protein product: CASNRGSYGYTF.

The V gene is TRBV4-3, the J gene TRBJ2-7, with a tentative D call TRBD1 (5 bases). This CDR3 region has 15 residues. Trimming took off 4 bases at V and 2 bases at J, with 15 bases between the two ends. Germline lookup yields CDR1 LGHNA and CDR2 YSLEER. CDR3 loop: CASSRSPAGTYEQYF. In nucleotides, the CDR3 is TGCGCCAGCAGCCGATCGCCCGCAGGGACCTACGAGCAGTACTTC.